This T cell receptor beta chain was documented in a study of T cell repertoires in cytomegalovirus infection (dated by TCRdb to between 2018 and 2021). Notes on the research overall: The peptide stimulations were aimed at well-studied HLA-B-restricted epitopes as well as recently identified HLA-C-restricted CMV epitopes, whose presentation resists viral immunomodulation. Because public TCR beta signatures pointed to carriage of CMV infection together with the matching HLA type, the HLA type of each donor mattered for the analysis.

From its cysteine to its phenylalanine, the CDR3 spans 11 amino acids. The entry retains the CDR3 DNA only, 33 bases that are in frame from base 1. CDR1 and CDR2, looked up from the germline V gene, are SGHVS and FNYEAQ. This sample was sequenced with an Illumina HiSeq 1500. Using fastp at Q25 and MiXCR, TCRdb reprocessed the public reads and kept productive beta chains. Entries are consolidated by CDR3 protein sequence, retaining the most common genes and DNA. The sample table shows 600,000 to 700,000 distinct CDR3 sequences, and roughly a third are seen once. 15% to 20% of the sample goes to the ten largest clones. This specimen's treatment or condition label, per the study, means: in vitro stimulation with specific CMV peptide epitopes to enrich CMV-specific T cells. This clonotype was counted between two and nine times. No cognate antigen has been identified for it. One end of the junction fails to match germline, which may point to a read error.

Overall study outcomes, separate from this receptor: The ex vivo response was dominated by HLA-C-restricted CMV-specific TCR beta clonotypes, and the single most frequent clonotype in two of eight donors was supplied by these HLA-C-restricted clonotypes. Carriers of CMV infection plus the relevant HLA type were discriminated by the cumulative frequency of public TCR beta family members in the study cohort and in an independent approximately 360-donor cohort.

This specimen consisted of cultured PBMCs, obtained from culture after CMV antigen stimulation. Here the chain combines TRBV7-6 and TRBJ2-1; the junction holds 8 bases that match TRBD2. The TCR sequence derives from a human donor in good health (CMV status not recorded). Some clones in this sample may be carry-over from other donors' samples. In nucleotides, the sequence is TGTGCCAGCAGCTTCACGGGCAGCGGGAGTTTC. It specifies CASSFTGSGSF.